Below are 32 T cell receptor beta chains sequenced from a single sample in a study of blood T cell repertoires in COVID-19. The protocol was immunoSEQ multiplex PCR, while the TCRdb copy is restricted to in-frame clones and leaves out a portion. The table has around 220,000 clones, about 93% seen once. Sequencing input: PBMCs or T cells enriched from blood (not recorded which). These receptors all stem from a woman between 18 and 30 years old who had recovered from COVID-19.

The chain couples TRBV9 to TRBJ2-2; 9 bases fit TRBD1. Trimming removed 7 bases from V and 3 bases from J; junction bases left unmatched: 13. The CDR3 is made up of 17 amino acids. Germline values: CDR1 SGDLS, CDR2 YYNGEE. The CDR3 coding sequence is TGTGCCAGCTCTAGGACAGGGGTTTTAAGGGACACCGGGGAGCTGTTTTTT. Protein sequence: CASSRTGVLRDTGELFF.

The chain links TRBV29-1 to TRBJ2-7; 8 bases align to TRBD1. Losses at the gene ends were 5 bases for V and 2 bases for J; bases not matched to a gene: 2. There are 12 residues in the CDR3. The germline V gene has CDR1 SQVTM and CDR2 ANQGSEA. CDR3 residues: CSVRTGPYEQYF. In DNA form, the CDR3 reads TGCAGCGTTCGGACAGGGCCCTACGAGCAGTACTTC.

The rearrangement links TRBV6-5 to TRBJ2-7, with 10 bases matching TRBD2. The CDR3 runs 13 residues. Per germline, CDR1 MNHEY and CDR2 SVGAGI. J was trimmed by 6 bases and V by 8 bases; bases with no gene match: 7. CDR3 region: CASALAGVSEQYF. The CDR3 DNA follows: TGTGCCAGCGCTCTAGCGGGAGTTTCCGAGCAGTACTTC.

On this clone: This specimen includes other DNA sequences encoding the same CDR3. The rearrangement uses TRBV6-5 and TRBJ2-7, with D possibly matching TRBD1 (6 bases). V gave up 0 bases and J gave up 3 bases, with 6 bases separating them. Germline lookup yields CDR1 MNHEY and CDR2 SVGAGI. The CDR3 contains 13 residues. CDR3 DNA sequence: TGTGCCAGCAGTTACTCACAGGGCTACGAGCAGTACTTC. This gives the protein CASSYSQGYEQYF.

The rearrangement links TRBV28 to TRBJ1-2; 7 bases are shared with TRBD1. The germline V gene encodes CDR1 MDHEN and CDR2 SYDVKM. The CDR3 totals 16 residues. V shed 6 bases and J 3 bases; nucleotides not matched to a gene: 13. The CDR3 sequence: CASRIGPGQLHYGYTF. The CDR3 nucleotides read TGTGCCAGCAGGATAGGCCCGGGACAGTTACACTATGGCTACACCTTC.

This chain uses TRBV10-3 with TRBJ2-7, with 7 bases identical to TRBD1. The CDR3 contains 13 residues. CDR1 is ENHRY and CDR2 is SYGVKD in the germline V gene. With V trimmed by 7 bases and J by 6 bases, 9 bases remained unmatched. The CDR3 bases are TGTGCCATCATGATACAGGGGTCGCTCGAGCAGTACTTC. This gives the protein CAIMIQGSLEQYF.

This rearrangement joins TRBV19 to TRBJ1-1; possible D gene TRBD1, 5 bases. The V and J ends lost 6 bases and 1 base respectively, with 12 bases between them. This CDR3 has 14 amino acids. Germline loops: CDR1 LNHDA, CDR2 SQIVND (reference sequence). As DNA, the CDR3 is TGTGCCAGTAGCCACCGTACAGGGAACACTGAAGCTTTCTTT. This gives the protein CASSHRTGNTEAFF.

This clone was seen once. The V call is TRBV10-1, the J call TRBJ1-1; D remains ambiguous. V lost 4 bases and J 1 base, leaving 7 bases between the germline ends. The CDR3 loop spans 13 amino acids. CDR1 and CDR2 (germline): WNHNN, SYGVQD (reference sequence). The CDR3 spells CASSATRNTEAFF. CDR3 bases: TGCGCCAGCAGTGCGACAAGGAACACTGAAGCTTTCTTT.

This rearrangement joins TRBV11-3 to TRBJ2-1; 12 positions match TRBD2. CDR3 size: 15 residues. CDR1 is SGHNT and CDR2 is YENEEA in the germline V gene. V lost 3 bases to trimming and J lost 10 bases; unmatched junction nucleotides: 7. Written as DNA, the CDR3 is TGTGCCAGCAGCTTTAGGGAGGGACTAGCGGGCGAGCAGTTCTTC. The encoded protein is CASSFREGLAGEQFF.

The chain employs TRBV4-1 and TRBJ1-5, with a possible D match to TRBD1 (5 bases). Germline-derived CDR1 and CDR2 are MGHRA and YSYEKL. V lost 1 base and J lost 5, with 15 bases in between. This CDR3 contains 16 residues. The CDR3 bases are TGCGCCAGCAGCCAAGCCGGGGGGGATCTGGATCAGCCCCAGCATTTT. Translating it yields CASSQAGGDLDQPQHF.

This clone showed up just once. This chain links TRBV10-3 with TRBJ1-1; 7 bases map to TRBD1. Looked up from germline, CDR1 is ENHRY and CDR2 is SYGVKD. After removal of 4 bases from V and 3 bases from J, the junction contained 2 bases not matched to a gene. The CDR3 runs to 13 residues. CDR3 loop: CAISAGTDTEAFF. CDR3 coding DNA: TGTGCCATCAGTGCTGGGACAGACACTGAAGCTTTCTTT.

V and J are TRBV7-8 and TRBJ1-4, with D possibly TRBD1 on 6 matching bases. This CDR3 has 13 residues. From germline, CDR1 is SGHVS and CDR2 FQNEAQ. V was clipped by 5 bases and J by 5 bases, with 9 bases between them. CDR3 sequence (DNA): TGTGCCAGCAGCCGGGGGCACAATGAAAAACTGTTTTTT. It codes for CASSRGHNEKLFF.

This chain links TRBV7-2 with TRBJ1-4; weak D call: TRBD1 (5 bases). V shed 8 bases and J shed 8 bases, with 18 bases lying between them. This CDR3 has 14 amino acids. Germline V gene data show CDR1 as SGHTA and CDR2 as FQGNSA. The CDR3 region is CASGRAGMGEKLFF. In DNA form, the CDR3 reads TGTGCCAGCGGAAGGGCAGGGATGGGGGAAAAACTGTTTTTT.

The genes are TRBV9 and TRBJ2-3; TRBD1 aligns across 8 bases. Germline V gives CDR1 SGDLS, CDR2 YYNGEE. The V segment lost 4 bases and the J segment 3 bases; nucleotides outside the gene matches: 7. CDR3 length equals 15 residues. CDR3 region: CASSSRGQGTDTQYF. For the CDR3, the DNA is TGTGCCAGCAGCTCCCGAGGACAGGGAACAGATACGCAGTATTTT.

The V call is TRBV7-9, the J call TRBJ1-1; 10 nucleotides agree with TRBD1. V lost 0 bases and J lost 10; bases outside the gene matches: 14. The CDR3 loop spans 17 amino acids. CDR1 is SEHNR and CDR2 is FQNEAQ in the germline V gene (reference sequence). In nucleotides, the CDR3 is TGTGCCAGCAGCTTAGCCTCTCCGAGACAGGGGGCGGGTAGAGCTTTCTTT. Residues: CASSLASPRQGAGRAFF.

This chain joins TRBV4-2 and TRBJ1-5; 7 bases align to TRBD1. From germline, CDR1 is LGHNA and CDR2 YNFKEQ. This CDR3 comprises 15 residues. With 1 base clipped from V and 7 bases from J, the junction kept 7 bases outside the gene matches. The CDR3 DNA reads TGTGCCAGCAGCCAAGGACAGGGTACGGCCCAGCCCCAGCATTTT. Residues: CASSQGQGTAQPQHF.

This chain links TRBV18 with TRBJ1-1; D not certain. This CDR3 is built from 13 residues. V lost 6 bases and J 1 base, leaving 9 bases between the germline ends. CDR1 and CDR2 (germline): KGHSH, LQKENI. The CDR3 region has the DNA TGTGCCAGCTCCGCTGACAAGAACACTGAAGCTTTCTTT. It yields the protein CASSADKNTEAFF. Supplemented by reference TRBV18 and TRBJ1-1, the full variable domain reads NAGVMQNPRHLVRRRGQEARLRCSPMKGHSHVYWYRQLPEEGLKFMVYLQKENIIDESGMPKERFSAEFPKEGPSILRIQQVVRGDSAAYFCASSADKNTEAFFGQGTRLTVV.

This chain connects TRBV19 to TRBJ1-2; the D gene is possibly TRBD1 (5 bases). In germline, CDR1 is LNHDA, CDR2 SQIVND (reference sequence). This CDR3 has 11 residues. Trimming pared 10 bases from V and 3 bases from J, leaving 9 bases between. The chain's CDR3 is CATRQYYGYTF. The CDR3 region has the DNA TGTGCCACCCGACAGTACTATGGCTACACCTTC.

The chain combines TRBV29-1 with TRBJ2-7; a possible D gene is TRBD1 (5 bases). This CDR3 has 15 residues. Germline V lookup: CDR1 SQVTM, CDR2 ANQGSEA. The V gene lost 4 bases and the J gene lost 1 base, with 17 bases spanning the gap. The CDR3 sequence: CSVADSSPASYEQYF. DNA of the CDR3: TGCAGCGTTGCTGACAGTTCCCCGGCTTCCTACGAGCAGTACTTC.

The gene calls are TRBV29-1 and TRBJ1-2, with D tentatively TRBD1 (5 bases). V lost 8 bases and J lost 3, with 10 bases in between. Looked up from germline, CDR1 is SQVTM and CDR2 is ANQGSEA. The CDR3 sequence is 11 residues long. CDR3 DNA: TGCAGCACCGACAGCGACTATGGCTACACCTTC. Translation gives CSTDSDYGYTF.

The CDR3 here is CASSQGELSYEQYF. CDR3 coding DNA: TGTGCCAGCAGCCAAGGCGAACTCTCCTACGAGCAGTACTTC. V usage is TRBV4-2 and J usage is TRBJ2-7, with unresolved D. Per germline, CDR1 LGHNA and CDR2 YNFKEQ. This CDR3 spans 14 amino acids. The V gene lost 1 base and the J gene lost 0 bases, with 7 bases spanning the gap.

The chain combines TRBV18 with TRBJ1-1; D gene uncertain. Germline V CDR1 and CDR2: KGHSH, LQKENI. This CDR3 is built from 14 residues. Trimming took 0 bases from V and 0 from J, leaving 5 bases between them. The CDR3 reads CASSPPLMNTEAFF. The CDR3 coding sequence is TGTGCCAGCTCACCACCCCTAATGAACACTGAAGCTTTCTTT.

This chain connects TRBV19 to TRBJ1-1, with TRBD1 as a possible D gene (6 bases). Germline CDR1 LNHDA, CDR2 SQIVND (reference sequence). The CDR3 is 17 amino acids. The germline V and J ends were trimmed by 4 bases and 0 bases, with 18 bases remaining between them. The CDR3 bases are TGTGCCAGTAGTAGAATCCTCTCGGACAGCATGAACACTGAAGCTTTCTTT. It specifies CASSRILSDSMNTEAFF.

The genes are TRBV19 and TRBJ1-4, with a tentative D call TRBD1 (5 bases). Germline CDR1 LNHDA, CDR2 SQIVND (reference sequence). This CDR3 has 14 residues. V was pared by 6 bases and J by 8 bases, with 16 bases between. The CDR3 here is CASSATASWEKLFF. The CDR3 nucleotides are TGTGCCAGTAGCGCGACAGCCTCGTGGGAAAAACTGTTTTTT.

V usage is TRBV6-5 and J usage is TRBJ1-2; 8 bases agree with TRBD1. Trimming cost V 0 bases and J 7 bases; bases outside gene matches: 4. The CDR3 runs to 14 residues. The V gene's germline CDR1 is MNHEY and CDR2 SVGAGI. The CDR3 coding sequence is TGTGCCAGCAGTTACTCTGGACAGGGCGCTGGCTACACCTTC. Protein: CASSYSGQGAGYTF.

This clone showed up just a few times. The chain joins TRBV5-1 to TRBJ2-3, with 13 positions matching TRBD2. The CDR3 is made up of 15 amino acids. Trimming took 3 bases from V and 4 from J; bases not matched to a gene: 2. Looked up from germline, CDR1 is SGHRS and CDR2 is YFSETQ. CDR3 coding DNA: TGCGCCAGCAGCTCGGGACTAGCGGGGTCAGATACGCAGTATTTT. It encodes CASSSGLAGSDTQYF.

The V and J genes are TRBV6-5 and TRBJ1-1, with D possibly TRBD1 on 5 matching bases. This CDR3 is 13 amino acids long. Per germline, CDR1 MNHEY and CDR2 SVGAGI. Trimming took off 5 bases at V and 0 bases at J, with 7 bases between the two ends. CDR3 region: CASSTTVNTEAFF. CDR3 nucleotide sequence: TGTGCCAGCAGTACGACAGTGAACACTGAAGCTTTCTTT.

This chain joins TRBV12-3 or TRBV12-4 and TRBJ1-1; tentatively, D is TRBD1 (5 bases). V lost 6 bases to trimming and J lost 1 base, with 9 bases between them. This CDR3 contains 13 residues. CDR3 bases: TGTGCCAGCAGCCCCGGACAGAACACTGAAGCTTTCTTT. Translated, it gives CASSPGQNTEAFF.

The J gene is TRBJ1-1, the V gene TRBV7-9, with 7 bases lining up with TRBD1. Germline V gene sequence: CDR1 SEHNR, CDR2 FQNEAQ (reference sequence). This CDR3 region has 13 residues. After removal of 4 bases from V and 4 bases from J, the junction contained 3 bases not matched to a gene. The CDR3 protein is CASSSTGLTEAFF. The CDR3 DNA reads TGTGCCAGCAGCTCGACAGGGCTCACTGAAGCTTTCTTT. Complete variable domain (other parts from reference TRBV7-9 and TRBJ1-1): DTGVSQNPRHKITKRGQNVTFRCDPISEHNRLYWYRQTLGQGPEFLTYFQNEAQLEKSRLLSDRFSAERPKGSFSTLEIQRTEQGDSAMYLCASSSTGLTEAFFGQGTRLTVV.

The chain couples TRBV3-1 (or the pseudogene TRBV3-2) to TRBJ1-3; no reliable D call. The CDR3 length is 13 residues. V was cut by 1 base and J by 7 bases, with 8 bases left in between. Germline V gene sequence: CDR1 LGHDT, CDR2 YNNKEL (reference sequence). The CDR3 sequence is CASSQAAGNTIYF. DNA for the CDR3: TGTGCCAGCAGCCAAGCCGCGGGGAACACCATATATTTT.

This rearrangement joins TRBV3-1 (or the pseudogene TRBV3-2) to TRBJ1-5, with D possibly being TRBD1 (6 bases). Trimming cost V 4 bases and J 2 bases, with 9 bases left between them. CDR1 LGHDT and CDR2 YNNKEL come from the germline V gene (reference sequence). This CDR3 comprises 14 residues. The CDR3 bases are TGTGCCAGCAGCCTCAGGGGAGGCAATCAGCCCCAGCATTTT. Its protein product is CASSLRGGNQPQHF.

The chain has TRBV5-1 and TRBJ2-3, with TRBD2 matching 14 bases. This CDR3 has 18 amino acids. The germline gives CDR1 SGHRS, CDR2 YFSETQ. V lost 2 bases, J lost 0 bases, and 5 bases stayed unmatched. CDR3: CASSFYGTSGGSTDTQYF. The CDR3, as DNA: TGCGCCAGCAGCTTTTACGGGACTAGCGGGGGAAGCACAGATACGCAGTATTTT. Complete variable domain (other parts from reference TRBV5-1 and TRBJ2-3): KAGVTQTPRYLIKTRGQQVTLSCSPISGHRSVSWYQQTPGQGLQFLFEYFSETQRNKGNFPGRFSGRQFSNSRSEMNVSTLELGDSALYLCASSFYGTSGGSTDTQYFGPGTRLTVL.